The 15 T cell receptor beta chains given below trace back to one sample, sequenced in a study of blood T cell repertoires in COVID-19. Assay used: immunoSEQ multiplex PCR; TCRdb lists only in-frame clones, some missing. The sample holds about 34,000 clones, approximately 71% seen once. The sample taken for sequencing was peripheral blood. Receptors originate from a human donor in a cohort sampled during active COVID-19.

The chain uses TRBV18 and TRBJ2-5; maybe TRBD1 (5 bases). Between the trimmed V and J ends, which lost 2 bases and 3 bases, there was a span of 10 bases. The CDR3 spans 14 residues. Germline CDR1 is KGHSH and CDR2 is LQKENI. In DNA, the CDR3 is TGTGCCAGCTCACCAAGGCAGGGAAAAGAGACCCAGTACTTC. Protein: CASSPRQGKETQYF.

The genes are TRBV27 and TRBJ2-7, with 9 bases matching TRBD1. The CDR3 has 15 residues. After removal of 4 bases from V and 4 bases from J, the junction contained 8 bases not matched to a gene. Germline V gene sequence: CDR1 MNHEY, CDR2 SMNVEV (reference sequence). CDR3 residues: CASSSSGTGRYEQYF. As DNA, the CDR3 is TGTGCCAGCAGTTCCTCCGGGACAGGGCGTTACGAGCAGTACTTC.

V gene TRBV5-4 combines with J gene TRBJ2-2, with D possibly being TRBD2 (6 bases). CDR1 is SGHNT, CDR2 YYREEE, per germline (reference sequence). This CDR3 is built from 14 residues. V shed 5 bases and J shed 4 bases, with 12 bases lying between them. The CDR3 nucleotides read TGTGCCAGCAGTGTACAAGCGGGCACCGGGGAGCTGTTTTTT. Its protein product is CASSVQAGTGELFF.

This rearrangement joins TRBV3-1 (or the pseudogene TRBV3-2) to TRBJ2-3; the D is unclear. Germline loops: CDR1 LGHDT, CDR2 YNNKEL (reference sequence). CDR3 length equals 16 residues. V was shortened by 1 base and J by 0 bases, with 11 bases between the two germline ends. The CDR3 sequence is CASSQGRRASTDTQYF. CDR3 nucleotides: TGTGCCAGCAGCCAAGGGCGGCGAGCTAGCACAGATACGCAGTATTTT.

This chain connects TRBV27 to TRBJ2-2; D remains unclear. The CDR3 consists of 10 residues. The germline V gene has CDR1 MNHEY and CDR2 SMNVEV (reference sequence). V was trimmed by 8 bases and J by 6 bases, leaving 4 bases between them. As DNA, the CDR3 is TGTGCCAGCCCTTCCGGGGAGCTGTTTTTT. It yields the protein CASPSGELFF.

This chain uses TRBV7-2 with TRBJ2-5, with D possibly being TRBD1 (6 bases). The V and J ends lost 2 bases and 13 bases respectively, with 17 bases between them. This CDR3 region has 13 residues. Germline-derived CDR1 and CDR2 are SGHTA and FQGNSA. The CDR3 here is CASSLSQGTRGYF. The CDR3, as DNA: TGTGCCAGCAGCTTATCTCAAGGGACACGAGGGTACTTC.

The CDR3 spells CASSLSGRVSTDTQYF. Written as DNA, the CDR3 is TGTGCCAGCAGCTTATCCGGGAGGGTTAGCACAGATACGCAGTATTTT. The chain recombines TRBV7-2 with TRBJ2-3; 8 nucleotides match TRBD2. There are 16 residues in the CDR3. V shed 2 bases, J shed 0 bases, and the junction held 4 bases outside the gene matches. Per germline, CDR1 SGHTA and CDR2 FQGNSA. The full variable domain, in which reference TRBV7-2 and TRBJ2-3 provide the parts outside the CDR3, is GAGVSQSPSNKVTEKGKDVELRCDPISGHTALYWYRQSLGQGLEFLIYFQGNSAPDKSGLPSDRFSAERTGGSVSTLTIQRTQQEDSAVYLCASSLSGRVSTDTQYFGPGTRLTVL.

The rearrangement uses TRBV7-2 and TRBJ2-1; D uncertain. V lost 2 bases and J 3 bases, leaving 11 bases between the germline ends. This CDR3 contains 15 residues. Germline CDR1 is SGHTA and CDR2 is FQGNSA. In DNA form, the CDR3 reads TGTGCCAGCAGCTTAAATCGACAATTCTACAATGAGCAGTTCTTC. Translation: CASSLNRQFYNEQFF.

This clone has more than one count but fewer than ten. V gene TRBV27 combines with J gene TRBJ2-7; TRBD1 matches at 8 bases. The germline V gene has CDR1 MNHEY and CDR2 SMNVEV (reference sequence). Trimming at V came to 2 bases and at J to 6 bases, leaving 15 bases not matched to a gene. The CDR3 extends over 17 amino acids. The CDR3, as DNA: TGTGCCAGCAGTTTAATCCAGGGGGCCCCCAAGGGGAGCGAGCAGTACTTC. As protein: CASSLIQGAPKGSEQYF.

The CDR3 coding sequence is TGTGCCAGCAGTTCTGGACAGGGCTTTGGGAACACTGAAGCTTTCTTT. Translating gives CASSSGQGFGNTEAFF. This chain joins TRBV27 and TRBJ1-1, with 8 bases matching TRBD1. The CDR3 contains 16 residues. The V segment lost 4 bases and the J segment 1 base; nucleotides outside the gene matches: 8. Germline lookup yields CDR1 MNHEY and CDR2 SMNVEV (reference sequence).

The CDR3 loop is CASSVTGAGGSYNEQFF. CDR3 bases: TGTGCCAGCAGCGTAACGGGAGCGGGAGGGAGCTACAATGAGCAGTTCTTC. This sequence joins TRBV9 and TRBJ2-1; 10 bases align to TRBD2. V was clipped by 1 base and J by 3 bases; unmatched bases: 7. Germline loops: CDR1 SGDLS, CDR2 YYNGEE. The CDR3 is 17 amino acids.

The chain has TRBV20-1 and TRBJ2-7; 10 nucleotides align to TRBD2. With 3 bases clipped from V and 3 bases from J, the junction kept 5 bases outside the gene matches. From germline, CDR1 is DFQATT and CDR2 SNEGSKA (reference sequence). The CDR3 covers 14 residues. CDR3 sequence: CSASASGRLYEQYF. The CDR3, as DNA: TGCAGTGCTAGTGCTAGCGGGAGACTCTACGAGCAGTACTTC.

The chain uses TRBV2 and TRBJ1-5; D remains unclear. The V and J ends lost 7 bases and 3 bases respectively, with 16 bases between them. Germline CDR1 reads SNHLY; CDR2 reads FYNNEI. The CDR3 has 15 residues. Written as DNA, the CDR3 is TGTGCCAGCATGAGCACACTATGGAACAATCAGCCCCAGCATTTT. Protein sequence: CASMSTLWNNQPQHF.

The chain recombines TRBV30 with TRBJ2-2; D is unresolved. The CDR3 covers 14 residues. Germline CDR1 GTSNPN, CDR2 SVGIG (reference sequence). The ends were cut back, 0 bases at V and 5 bases at J, with 10 bases in the middle. CDR3 sequence (DNA): TGTGCCTGGAGTGTGTCCGGGTATACCGGGGAGCTGTTTTTT. It encodes CAWSVSGYTGELFF.

This sequence joins TRBV14 and TRBJ2-2; TRBD2 might be the D (5 bases). CDR3 length: 18 amino acids. Per germline, CDR1 SGHDN and CDR2 FVKESK. Trimming removed 0 bases at V and 6 bases at J, with 20 bases between. CDR3 sequence (DNA): TGTGCCAGCAGCCAAGACCCATGGAGGCGGCCTGGGGCCGGGGAGCTGTTTTTT. Its translation: CASSQDPWRRPGAGELFF.